Shown below are 11 T cell receptor beta chains from a single sample sequenced in a study of blood T cell repertoires in COVID-19. Sequenced by immunoSEQ multiplex PCR; TCRdb stores in-frame clones only, minus some. Found here are 100,000 to 120,000 clones, 80% to 90% of them singletons; the top ten hold about 17%. The sample was peripheral blood. The receptors were gathered from a woman aged 60 to 75 with acute or convalescent COVID-19.

The rearrangement joins TRBV28 to TRBJ1-6, with TRBD1 matching 8 bases. J lost 10 bases, V lost 8 bases, and 10 bases had no gene match. In germline, CDR1 is MDHEN, CDR2 SYDVKM. The CDR3 sequence is 14 residues long. CDR3 in amino acids: CASEAGQGESPLHF. The CDR3 coding sequence is TGTGCCAGCGAGGCAGGACAGGGAGAATCACCCCTCCACTTT.

The gene calls are TRBV4-1 and TRBJ1-5; D is undetermined. This CDR3 comprises 17 residues. Germline V gives CDR1 MGHRA, CDR2 YSYEKL. Trimming cost V 0 bases and J 2 bases, with 14 bases left between them. CDR3 in DNA: TGCGCCAGCAGCCAAGATTATAGAACAGCTGGCAATCAGCCCCAGCATTTT. Protein sequence: CASSQDYRTAGNQPQHF.

This chain connects TRBV5-1 to TRBJ2-7; TRBD2 might be the D (6 bases). The CDR3 is 15 residues long. CDR1 is SGHRS and CDR2 is YFSETQ in the germline V gene. Trimming removed 0 bases at V and 5 bases at J, with 15 bases between. The CDR3 coding sequence is TGCGCCAGCAGCTTGGACGGCGGGGTCGGCGACGAGCAGTACTTC. Encoded protein: CASSLDGGVGDEQYF.

V gene TRBV30 combines with J gene TRBJ1-4, with TRBD1 matching over 7 bases. This CDR3 region has 15 residues. V trimming: 2 bases; J trimming: 0 bases; junction bases outside the gene matches: 3. Germline assignment: CDR1 GTSNPN and CDR2 SVGIG (reference sequence). The CDR3, as DNA: TGTGCCTGGAGTTTGGGGACAGCAACTAATGAAAAACTGTTTTTT. Amino acids: CAWSLGTATNEKLFF. The whole variable domain, remainder taken from reference TRBV30 and TRBJ1-4, is SQTIHQWPATLVQPVGSPLSLECTVEGTSNPNLYWYRQAAGRGLQLLFYSVGIGQISSEVPQNLSASRPQDRQFILSSKKLLLSDSGFYLCAWSLGTATNEKLFFGSGTQLSVL.

The genes are TRBV27 and TRBJ2-1, with no clear D. Germline values: CDR1 MNHEY, CDR2 SMNVEV (reference sequence). V gave up 3 bases and J gave up 7 bases, with 7 bases separating them. The CDR3 contains 12 residues. CDR3 in DNA: TGTGCCAGCAGTTTTCGAGGAAATGAGCAGTTCTTC. This encodes CASSFRGNEQFF.

V gene TRBV7-8 combines with J gene TRBJ1-5; the match to TRBD1 covers 7 bases. The CDR3 length is 12 residues. The germline gives CDR1 SGHVS, CDR2 FQNEAQ. V dropped 6 bases and J dropped 7; count of bases not matched to a gene: 3. The DNA for the CDR3 is TGTGCCAGCAGTTCGACAGGGCAGCCCCAGCATTTT. Translated: CASSSTGQPQHF. Drawing the rest from reference TRBV7-8 and TRBJ1-5, the complete variable domain is GAGVSQSPRYKVAKRGQDVALRCDPISGHVSLFWYQQALGQGPEFLTYFQNEAQLDKSGLPSDRFFAERPEGSVSTLKIQRTQQEDSAVYLCASSSTGQPQHFGDGTRLSIL.

CDR3 loop: CASSAGTTGSSYEQYF. The CDR3, as DNA: TGTGCCAGCAGCGCTGGAACGACAGGGAGCTCCTACGAGCAGTACTTC. This chain connects TRBV9 to TRBJ2-7; 7 positions match TRBD1. The CDR3 runs 16 residues. V was clipped by 3 bases and J by 0 bases; unmatched bases: 9. From germline, CDR1 is SGDLS and CDR2 YYNGEE.

The chain carries TRBV9 and TRBJ1-6; D not resolved. The CDR3 spans 13 residues. Trimming left V 3 bases short and J 8 bases short, with 9 bases between. CDR1 and CDR2 from the germline V gene are SGDLS and YYNGEE. The CDR3 loop is CASSATPDSPLHF. The CDR3 DNA sequence: TGTGCCAGCAGCGCCACACCCGATTCACCCCTCCACTTT.

The chain uses TRBV29-1 and TRBJ2-3; weak D call: TRBD2 (7 bases). V lost 7 bases and J lost 10, with 15 bases in between. The CDR3 covers 11 residues. Germline assignment: CDR1 SQVTM and CDR2 ANQGSEA. The CDR3 loop is CSGGGTGPQYF. CDR3 coding DNA: TGCAGCGGGGGGGGAACAGGGCCGCAGTATTTT.

The chain uses TRBV10-3 and TRBJ2-7; 8 nucleotides match TRBD1. Per the germline V gene, CDR1 is ENHRY and CDR2 is SYGVKD. The CDR3 is 13 residues long. Germline trimming cut 5 bases from V and 5 bases from J; bases unmatched to any gene: 5. The CDR3 DNA is TGTGCCATCAGTCGGACAGGGCAGGACGAGCAGTACTTC. It yields the protein CAISRTGQDEQYF.

This sequence joins TRBV4-3 and TRBJ1-5; D gene ambiguous. The CDR3 is made up of 15 amino acids. The germline gives CDR1 LGHNA, CDR2 YSLEER. Trimming pared 0 bases from V and 5 bases from J, leaving 11 bases between. The CDR3 region is CASSQEFGGDQPQHF. CDR3 in DNA: TGCGCCAGCAGCCAAGAATTCGGCGGGGATCAGCCCCAGCATTTT.